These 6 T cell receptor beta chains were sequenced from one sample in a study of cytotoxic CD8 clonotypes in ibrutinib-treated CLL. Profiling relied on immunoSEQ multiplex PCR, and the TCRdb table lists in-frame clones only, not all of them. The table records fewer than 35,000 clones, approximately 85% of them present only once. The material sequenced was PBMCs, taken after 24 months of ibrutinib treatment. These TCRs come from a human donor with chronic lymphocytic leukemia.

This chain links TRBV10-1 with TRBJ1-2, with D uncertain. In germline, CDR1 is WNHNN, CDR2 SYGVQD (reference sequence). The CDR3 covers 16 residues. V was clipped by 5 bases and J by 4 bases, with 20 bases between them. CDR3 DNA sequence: TGCGCCAGCAGTAGTGCGACAAGATCGAAGACCTATGGCTACACCTTC. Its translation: CASSSATRSKTYGYTF.

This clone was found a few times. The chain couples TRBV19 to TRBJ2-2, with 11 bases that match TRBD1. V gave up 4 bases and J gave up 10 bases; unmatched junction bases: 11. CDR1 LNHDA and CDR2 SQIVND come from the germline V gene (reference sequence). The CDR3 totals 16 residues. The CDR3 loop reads CASSNPGQGAGLELFF. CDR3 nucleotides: TGTGCCAGTAGTAACCCAGGACAGGGGGCGGGTCTGGAGCTGTTTTTT.

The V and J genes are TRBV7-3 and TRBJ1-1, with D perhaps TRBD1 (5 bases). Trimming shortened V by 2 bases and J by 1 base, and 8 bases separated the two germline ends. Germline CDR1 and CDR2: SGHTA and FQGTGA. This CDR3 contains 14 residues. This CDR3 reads CASSLLGPNTEAFF. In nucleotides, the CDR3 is TGTGCCAGCAGCTTATTGGGACCGAACACTGAAGCTTTCTTT.

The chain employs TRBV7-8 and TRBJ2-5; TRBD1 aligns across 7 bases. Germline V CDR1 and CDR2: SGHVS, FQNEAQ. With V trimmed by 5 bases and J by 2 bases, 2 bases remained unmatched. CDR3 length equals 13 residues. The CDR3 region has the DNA TGTGCCAGCAGCCAGGGACAGCAAGAGACCCAGTACTTC. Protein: CASSQGQQETQYF.

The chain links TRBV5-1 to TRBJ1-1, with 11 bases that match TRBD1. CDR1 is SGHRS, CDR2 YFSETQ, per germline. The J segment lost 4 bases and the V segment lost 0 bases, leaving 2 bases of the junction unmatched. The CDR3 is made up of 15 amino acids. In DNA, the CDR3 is TGCGCCAGCAGCTTGGGTGGGACAGGGGGCACTGAAGCTTTCTTT. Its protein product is CASSLGGTGGTEAFF.

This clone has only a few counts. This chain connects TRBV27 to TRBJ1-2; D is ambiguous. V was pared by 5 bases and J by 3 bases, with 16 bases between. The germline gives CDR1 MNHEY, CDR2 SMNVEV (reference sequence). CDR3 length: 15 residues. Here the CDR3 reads CASSPTLGNHYGYTF. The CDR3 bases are TGTGCCAGCAGTCCCACCCTTGGGAACCACTATGGCTACACCTTC.